This T cell receptor (beta chain) was found in a study of post-analysis software for immune sequencing data. Researchers reported that TCR beta cDNA libraries carried unique molecular identifiers. TCRdb analysed the PCR reads with MiXCR anew, one entry per CDR3 protein. The profile covers about 820,000 distinct CDR3 sequences, with about 57% appearing a single time and approximately 4.3% taken by the ten largest. Study outcomes and limitations: Significantly lower normalized Chao1 diversity was found in patients with multiple sclerosis relative to controls. Patients used four to six TRBV segments, including TRBV5-6, TRBV5-1 and TRBV20-1, more often than controls.

On this clonotype: Its matching antigen is unknown.

This CDR3 has 16 amino acids. Looked up from germline, CDR1 is MGHRA and CDR2 is YSYEKL. Trimming took 8 bases from V and 3 from J; bases not matched to a gene: 11. The sample comprised blood. The chain links TRBV4-1 to TRBJ2-3, with TRBD2 matching over 10 bases. The sequence was obtained from a girl aged 10 to 17 with multiple sclerosis. In nucleotides, the CDR3 is TGCGCCAGCGACTTAAAAGCGGGGGGGCCGACAGATACGCAGTATTTT. It translates to CASDLKAGGPTDTQYF.